A single sample is the source of the 15 T cell receptor beta chains below, sequenced in a study of response to subunit inactivated influenza vaccine. TCRdb called the RT-PCR reads again in MiXCR, with one record for every CDR3 protein. The sample shows roughly 570,000 distinct CDR3 sequences, around 15% of them seen only once. Sequencing was performed on PBMCs from blood, taken 11 to 12 days after vaccination. The receptors derive from a man aged 45 to 65 who received an inactivated influenza vaccine.

The V gene is TRBV4-2, the J gene TRBJ1-2; possible D gene TRBD1, 6 bases. The CDR3 is 14 residues long. Germline loops: CDR1 LGHNA, CDR2 YNFKEQ. V lost 2 bases and J 4 bases, leaving 11 bases between the germline ends. The CDR3 DNA sequence: TGTGCCAGCAGCCAACCAAGGACAGCCTATGGCTACACCTTC. Protein: CASSQPRTAYGYTF.

There are a few counts of this clonotype. The rearrangement links TRBV5-5 to TRBJ2-7; 8 bases agree with TRBD1. Germline loops: CDR1 SGHKS, CDR2 YYEKEE (reference sequence). V shed 0 bases, J shed 3 bases, and the junction held 8 bases outside the gene matches. This CDR3 has 16 residues. The CDR3 DNA reads as TGTGCCAGCAGCTTGGCACCGCAGGGGGCTGACTACGAGCAGTACTTC. It translates to CASSLAPQGADYEQYF.

This clonotype has a handful of counts. The rearrangement links TRBV7-9 to TRBJ1-1, with a possible D match to TRBD1 (5 bases). Germline V gives CDR1 SEHNR, CDR2 FQNEAQ (reference sequence). CDR3 length equals 13 residues. Between the trimmed V and J ends, which lost 5 bases and 11 bases, there was a span of 18 bases. CDR3 protein: CASSTTGREVAFF. The CDR3 DNA is TGTGCCAGCAGCACAACAGGCCGTGAAGTGGCTTTCTTT.

V and J are TRBV27 and TRBJ2-4, with a weak D call TRBD2 (6 bases). CDR3 length: 16 residues. Germline V gene data show CDR1 as MNHEY and CDR2 as SMNVEV (reference sequence). The V end was cut by 1 base, the J end by 0 bases, with 10 bases between. CDR3 in DNA: TGTGCCAGCAGTTTATGGGGGGATTTAGCCAAAAACATTCAGTACTTC. Protein: CASSLWGDLAKNIQYF.

This clonotype occurred many times. A much larger clone is a single base away; this may be a read error. The gene calls are TRBV5-6 and TRBJ2-1, with D hard to call. This CDR3 is built from 11 residues. Per germline, CDR1 SGHDT and CDR2 YYEEEE. Trimming took off 7 bases at V and 3 bases at J, with 5 bases between the two ends. CDR3 sequence: CASALYNEQFF. CDR3 sequence (DNA): TGTGCCAGCGCCCTCTACAATGAGCAGTTCTTC.

In its sample, this clonotype was seen a few times. The chain links TRBV15 to TRBJ1-5, with D unclear. CDR1 LNHNV and CDR2 YYDKDF come from the germline V gene (reference sequence). CDR3 size: 16 residues. Trimming removed 2 bases from V and 0 bases from J, with 11 bases in between. CDR3: CATSRLSPASNQPQHF. CDR3 sequence (DNA): TGTGCCACCAGCAGACTGAGTCCGGCTAGCAATCAGCCCCAGCATTTT.

This clonotype was recorded a few times. This chain uses TRBV6-1 with TRBJ2-7; no clear D. Trimming took 5 bases from V and 0 from J, leaving 11 bases between them. The CDR3 extends over 14 amino acids. Germline V gives CDR1 MNHNS, CDR2 SASEGT. CDR3 sequence (DNA): TGTGCCAGCAGTCAACGACGAGCCTCCTACGAGCAGTACTTC. Its protein is CASSQRRASYEQYF.

The sample holds a few counts of this clonotype. The chain combines TRBV24-1 with TRBJ2-3; 8 bases line up with TRBD2. V shed 4 bases and J 2 bases; nucleotides not matched to a gene: 7. The length of the CDR3 is 16 residues. Germline V gene lookup returns CDR1 KGHDR and CDR2 SFDVKD. The CDR3 DNA reads TGTGCCACCAGTGACCCCATCGGGAGGGACACAGATACGCAGTATTTT. Protein sequence: CATSDPIGRDTDTQYF.

V is TRBV29-1 and J is TRBJ2-5; 9 bases fit TRBD2. Losses at the gene ends were 5 bases for V and 5 bases for J; bases not matched to a gene: 3. This CDR3 has 12 residues. The V gene's germline CDR1 is SQVTM and CDR2 ANQGSEA. Written as DNA, the CDR3 is TGCAGCGTTTTAGCGGGAGAGGAGACCCAGTACTTC. This codes for CSVLAGEETQYF.

This CDR3 reads CASSQEWGLEQYF. In DNA form, the CDR3 reads TGTGCCAGCAGCCAAGAGTGGGGGCTCGAGCAGTACTTC. The V gene is TRBV14, the J gene TRBJ2-7; possibly TRBD1 for D (6 bases). Germline V gene data show CDR1 as SGHDN and CDR2 as FVKESK. This CDR3 comprises 13 residues. V was clipped by 0 bases and J by 6 bases, with 9 bases between them.

This clonotype was seen once. A much larger clone differs by one base, so this may be a read error. The rearrangement links TRBV5-1 to TRBJ2-2, with 9 bases that match TRBD1. Germline V gene data show CDR1 as SGHRS and CDR2 as YFSETQ. The CDR3 runs 16 residues. The V segment lost 4 bases and the J segment 9 bases; nucleotides outside the gene matches: 13. The CDR3 region has the DNA TGCGCCAGCAGCACGGGAGCCGGGACAGGGATCTGGGAGCTGTTTTTT. Translating it yields CASSTGAGTGIWELFF.

The genes are TRBV7-9 and TRBJ1-2; D unclear. Trimming pared 5 bases from V and 6 bases from J, leaving 10 bases between. The CDR3 has 12 amino acids. Germline-derived CDR1 and CDR2 are SEHNR and FQNEAQ (reference sequence). CDR3 sequence (DNA): TGTGCCAGCAGCCCCATCGGGGATGGCTACACCTTC. Translation gives CASSPIGDGYTF.

This clonotype was detected only a few times. The chain carries TRBV7-6 and TRBJ2-7; TRBD1 aligns across 8 bases. Unmatched junction bases numbered 12, after V lost 2 bases and J lost 0 bases. The CDR3 contains 18 residues. Germline values: CDR1 SGHVS, CDR2 FNYEAQ. In DNA form, the CDR3 reads TGTGCCAGCAGCTTATGGACAGGGCTGGGGTCGAGCTCCTACGAGCAGTACTTC. The encoded protein is CASSLWTGLGSSSYEQYF.

A few counts support this clonotype. This chain joins TRBV15 and TRBJ1-3; D perhaps matches TRBD1 (6 bases). The germline V and J ends were trimmed by 7 bases and 7 bases, with 14 bases remaining between them. This CDR3 region has 13 residues. CDR1 LNHNV and CDR2 YYDKDF come from the germline V gene (reference sequence). In nucleotides, the CDR3 is TGTGCCACCACCAACAGGGCCGCGAACACCATATATTTT. Protein sequence: CATTNRAANTIYF.

The chain combines TRBV15 with TRBJ1-2; weak D call: TRBD1 (5 bases). The CDR3 length is 14 residues. Germline V gene lookup returns CDR1 LNHNV and CDR2 YYDKDF (reference sequence). V lost 0 bases and J 9 bases, leaving 14 bases between the germline ends. CDR3 in amino acids: CATSRDRGASRYTF. CDR3 sequence (DNA): TGTGCCACCAGCAGAGATAGGGGCGCTTCACGCTACACCTTC. Full variable domain (remainder filled in from reference TRBV15 and TRBJ1-2): DAMVIQNPRYQVTQFGKPVTLSCSQTLNHNVMYWYQQKSSQAPKLLFHYYDKDFNNEADTPDNFQSRRPNTSFCFLDIRSPGLGDTAMYLCATSRDRGASRYTFGSGTRLTVV.